This entry lists 29 T cell receptor beta chains sequenced from one sample in a study of blood T cell repertoires in COVID-19. Libraries were prepared by immunoSEQ multiplex PCR; TCRdb keeps only in-frame clonotypes and omits some of them. The sample shows tens of thousands of clones, approximately 90% of them seen only once. Sequenced: peripheral blood. The receptor set was obtained from a woman between 65 and 79 years old with acute or convalescent COVID-19.

The CDR3 nucleotides read TGTGCCAGCAGTTTCTGGGACAGGGACTCCTACGAGCAGTACTTC. Amino acids: CASSFWDRDSYEQYF. The genes are TRBV28 and TRBJ2-7; 9 bases map to TRBD1. Germline V gene data show CDR1 as MDHEN and CDR2 as SYDVKM. The V segment lost 3 bases and the J segment 0 bases; nucleotides outside the gene matches: 3. The CDR3 sequence is 15 residues long.

This rearrangement joins TRBV7-2 to TRBJ1-5; D unclear. The CDR3 extends over 13 amino acids. CDR1 and CDR2 from the germline V gene are SGHTA and FQGNSA. Trimming stripped 2 bases from V and 4 bases from J, with 6 bases between. The CDR3 protein is CASSLNENQPQHF. The CDR3 DNA sequence: TGTGCCAGCAGCTTAAACGAGAATCAGCCCCAGCATTTT.

V and J are TRBV18 and TRBJ1-4, with D unresolved. CDR3 size: 18 residues. CDR1 and CDR2 (germline): KGHSH, LQKENI. V was trimmed by 6 bases and J by 4 bases, leaving 24 bases between them. DNA for the CDR3: TGTGCCAGCTCGAGGTACACCCCACGAGCGGGAGGTAATGAAAAACTGTTTTTT. The encoded protein is CASSRYTPRAGGNEKLFF.

The rearrangement links TRBV7-2 to TRBJ2-7; TRBD2 matches at 10 bases. Trimming removed 5 bases from V and 4 bases from J; junction bases left unmatched: 8. The CDR3 covers 15 residues. The V gene's germline CDR1 is SGHTA and CDR2 FQGNSA. The CDR3 nucleotides are TGTGCCAGCAGCATCGGGACTAGCGACATGTACGAGCAGTACTTC. It encodes CASSIGTSDMYEQYF.

The chain combines TRBV7-2 with TRBJ2-1, with 7 nucleotides matching TRBD2. Trimming at V came to 5 bases and at J to 10 bases, leaving 5 bases not matched to a gene. The CDR3 covers 12 residues. CDR1 is SGHTA and CDR2 is FQGNSA in the germline V gene. The CDR3 sequence: CASSRSGSEQFF. Written as DNA, the CDR3 is TGTGCCAGCAGCCGTAGCGGGTCCGAGCAGTTCTTC.

The chain couples TRBV4-1 to TRBJ2-2; 8 bases map to TRBD1. V lost 7 bases and J lost 0; bases outside the gene matches: 1. In germline, CDR1 is MGHRA, CDR2 YSYEKL. The CDR3 loop spans 14 amino acids. The chain's CDR3 is CASKQGANTGELFF. DNA for the CDR3: TGCGCCAGCAAACAGGGGGCGAACACCGGGGAGCTGTTTTTT.

This rearrangement joins TRBV7-9 to TRBJ1-4; tentatively, D is TRBD1 (6 bases). This CDR3 is built from 15 residues. Germline values: CDR1 SEHNR, CDR2 FQNEAQ (reference sequence). Trimming cost V 1 base and J 6 bases, with 12 bases left between them. DNA for the CDR3: TGTGCCAGCAGCTTAGGAACAGGGAGCTATGAAAAACTGTTTTTT. Protein: CASSLGTGSYEKLFF.

J is TRBJ2-3 and V is TRBV30; D is unresolved. In germline, CDR1 is GTSNPN, CDR2 SVGIG (reference sequence). This CDR3 has 13 amino acids. Trimming removed 0 bases from V and 3 bases from J, with 7 bases in between. CDR3 bases: TGTGCCTGGAGTGTACTTCGAACAGATACGCAGTATTTT. Its protein is CAWSVLRTDTQYF.

The chain combines TRBV15 with TRBJ1-5; possibly TRBD1 for D (6 bases). The V end was cut by 0 bases, the J end by 3 bases, with 9 bases between. The germline V gene encodes CDR1 LNHNV and CDR2 YYDKDF (reference sequence). The CDR3 spans 15 residues. The CDR3 DNA reads as TGTGCCACCAGCAGAGATAAGGGGGTCAATCAGCCCCAGCATTTT. Translation gives CATSRDKGVNQPQHF.

The chain has TRBV5-5 and TRBJ1-2, with D unclear. Trimming took off 0 bases at V and 7 bases at J, with 19 bases between the two ends. The CDR3 contains 16 residues. Germline V gives CDR1 SGHKS, CDR2 YYEKEE (reference sequence). As DNA, the CDR3 is TGTGCCAGCAGCTTGGCTGGCGTCCGGGTCGCGGGTGGCTACACCTTC. Its translation is CASSLAGVRVAGGYTF.

The chain has TRBV28 and TRBJ1-2, with a possible D match to TRBD1 (6 bases). The CDR3 runs to 14 residues. The V gene lost 2 bases and the J gene lost 8 bases, with 15 bases spanning the gap. Germline CDR1 is MDHEN and CDR2 is SYDVKM. CDR3 in DNA: TGTGCCAGCAGTTTAAGGGGGAGGGAGGGCGGCTACACCTTC. This encodes CASSLRGREGGYTF.

The V call is TRBV10-2, the J call TRBJ2-2, with D perhaps matching TRBD1 (6 bases). The CDR3 is made up of 13 amino acids. Germline V gene lookup returns CDR1 WSHSY and CDR2 SAAADI. V lost 6 bases and J lost 6, with 11 bases in between. The CDR3 loop reads CASSHTGSGELFF. In DNA form, the CDR3 reads TGCGCCAGCAGCCACACAGGGTCCGGGGAGCTGTTTTTT.

This clone is medium-sized (0.01 to 0.1%) in the sample. The sample holds other DNA sequences that translate to the same CDR3. The chain links TRBV5-6 to TRBJ1-2; 7 bases line up with TRBD1. There are 13 residues in the CDR3. V shed 4 bases and J 6 bases; nucleotides not matched to a gene: 6. Germline CDR1 is SGHDT and CDR2 is YYEEEE. Here the CDR3 DNA reads TGTGCCAGCAGCCTTAGACAGGGTGATGGCTACACCTTC. This codes for CASSLRQGDGYTF.

The chain joins TRBV11-2 to TRBJ1-1, with TRBD1 as a possible D gene (6 bases). From germline, CDR1 is SGHAT and CDR2 FQNNGV. Trimming stripped 5 bases from V and 1 base from J, with 14 bases between. The length of the CDR3 is 15 residues. Here the CDR3 DNA reads TGTGCCAGCAGCCGATGGGGGACATCGAACACTGAAGCTTTCTTT. Amino acid sequence: CASSRWGTSNTEAFF.

The chain carries TRBV27 and TRBJ1-1; D call uncertain. The CDR3 is 14 residues long. Germline V lookup: CDR1 MNHEY, CDR2 SMNVEV (reference sequence). Trimming took off 5 bases at V and 1 base at J, with 11 bases between the two ends. CDR3: CASSPTRQNTEAFF. CDR3 DNA: TGTGCCAGCAGTCCGACCCGACAGAACACTGAAGCTTTCTTT.

The rearrangement links TRBV24-1 to TRBJ2-3; 8 positions match TRBD2. J gave up 6 bases and V 3 bases, and 10 bases lay outside the gene matches. This CDR3 has 16 amino acids. The germline gives CDR1 KGHDR, CDR2 SFDVKD. CDR3 DNA: TGTGCCACCAGTGATCCCGTTCCGGGGGGGCGGGATACGCAGTATTTT. As protein: CATSDPVPGGRDTQYF.

The chain is built from TRBV9 and TRBJ1-5; 10 bases are shared with TRBD1. Trimming at V came to 0 bases and at J to 4 bases, leaving 1 base not matched to a gene. CDR3 length: 15 amino acids. In germline, CDR1 is SGDLS, CDR2 YYNGEE. CDR3 DNA: TGTGCCAGCAGCGTAGGACAGGGGGCAAATCAGCCCCAGCATTTT. The encoded protein is CASSVGQGANQPQHF.

The rearrangement uses TRBV3-1 (or the pseudogene TRBV3-2) and TRBJ1-1, with D perhaps TRBD1 (5 bases). The CDR3 is 12 amino acids. The ends were cut back, 3 bases at V and 5 bases at J, with 7 bases in the middle. The V gene's germline CDR1 is LGHDT and CDR2 YNNKEL (reference sequence). The CDR3 nucleotides are TGTGCCAGCAGCCAGGGGCGGACTGAAGCTTTCTTT. Translated, it gives CASSQGRTEAFF.

The chain links TRBV7-8 to TRBJ2-3; 8 nucleotides line up with TRBD2. The V and J ends lost 5 bases and 1 base, in that order; junction bases with no gene match: 5. Germline V lookup: CDR1 SGHVS, CDR2 FQNEAQ. The CDR3 has 15 amino acids. CDR3 sequence: CASSNSGVGTDTQYF. CDR3 sequence (DNA): TGTGCCAGCAGCAATAGCGGGGTGGGCACAGATACGCAGTATTTT.

This chain links TRBV6-5 with TRBJ2-1; D might be TRBD2 (6 bases). Germline V gene lookup returns CDR1 MNHEY and CDR2 SVGAGI. V dropped 6 bases and J dropped 9 bases, with 21 bases sitting between them. The CDR3 sequence is 15 residues long. Here the CDR3 DNA reads TGTGCCAGCAGCCCCAATGAGGACGGGACTTTTGAGCAGTTCTTC. Amino acids: CASSPNEDGTFEQFF.

This chain connects TRBV28 to TRBJ2-5; a weak D match, TRBD2 (6 bases). Trimming took 1 base from V and 5 from J, leaving 17 bases between them. The germline V gene encodes CDR1 MDHEN and CDR2 SYDVKM. CDR3 length: 16 residues. For the CDR3, the DNA is TGTGCCAGCAGTTTATACGAGGGCCCGGGGAGGGAGACCCAGTACTTC. Translation: CASSLYEGPGRETQYF.

This clone was detected only a few times. The chain uses TRBV27 and TRBJ1-1, with 9 nucleotides matching TRBD1. In germline, CDR1 is MNHEY, CDR2 SMNVEV (reference sequence). The CDR3 totals 14 residues. Germline trimming cut 5 bases from V and 4 bases from J; bases unmatched to any gene: 5. The CDR3 DNA reads TGTGCCAGCAGTGCACAGGGGGCTTTCACTGAAGCTTTCTTT. It is translated as CASSAQGAFTEAFF.

A few counts support this clone. The chain links TRBV28 to TRBJ1-2, with D unresolved. The CDR3 consists of 14 residues. Trimming removed 5 bases at V and 4 bases at J, with 14 bases between. In germline, CDR1 is MDHEN, CDR2 SYDVKM. The CDR3, as DNA: TGTGCCAGCAGTCCCCCGGCGGTCCTCTATGGCTACACCTTC. Amino acid sequence: CASSPPAVLYGYTF.

This chain connects TRBV4-2 to TRBJ2-5, with 8 bases identical to TRBD2. The CDR3 consists of 14 residues. Germline lookup yields CDR1 LGHNA and CDR2 YNFKEQ. Trimming removed 5 bases from V and 5 bases from J; junction bases left unmatched: 7. For the CDR3, the DNA is TGTGCCAGCAGCTCTCAAAGGACTAGCGAGACCCAGTACTTC. It translates to CASSSQRTSETQYF.

The CDR3 here is CASSSPGYNSPLHF. The DNA of the CDR3 is TGTGCCAGCAGCTCCCCAGGGTATAATTCACCCCTCCACTTT. V usage is TRBV27 and J usage is TRBJ1-6, with TRBD1 as a possible D gene (5 bases). The germline CDR1 and CDR2 sequences are MNHEY and SMNVEV (reference sequence). This CDR3 comprises 14 residues. With 6 bases removed from V and 4 bases from J, the gap between germline ends came to 10 bases.

The rearrangement links TRBV13 to TRBJ2-6; 7 nucleotides match TRBD1. Germline CDR1 PRHDT, CDR2 FYEKMQ (reference sequence). V was pared by 7 bases and J by 8 bases, with 11 bases of the junction left unmatched. This CDR3 has 15 amino acids. This CDR3 reads CASKLSWTGTNVLTF. CDR3 nucleotides: TGTGCCAGCAAGCTTTCGTGGACAGGAACCAACGTCCTGACTTTC. Full variable domain (missing parts from reference TRBV13 and TRBJ2-6): AAGVIQSPRHLIKEKRETATLKCYPIPRHDTVYWYQQGPGQDPQFLISFYEKMQSDKGSIPDRFSAQQFSDYHSELNMSSLELGDSALYFCASKLSWTGTNVLTFGAGSRLTVL.

The chain couples TRBV7-2 to TRBJ2-7; TRBD2 aligns across 11 bases. V was pared by 5 bases and J by 4 bases, with 4 bases of the junction left unmatched. The CDR3 has 14 amino acids. CDR1 and CDR2 from the germline V gene are SGHTA and FQGNSA. The CDR3 region is CASSPRLAGYEQYF. In DNA form, the CDR3 reads TGTGCCAGCAGCCCCCGACTAGCGGGGTACGAGCAGTACTTC.

The chain links TRBV5-1 to TRBJ1-2; D gene ambiguous. The CDR3 length is 16 residues. Trimming pared 5 bases from V and 5 bases from J, leaving 22 bases between. Germline V CDR1 and CDR2: SGHRS, YFSETQ. This chain's CDR3 is CASSSTAGGDLYGYTF. The CDR3 DNA is TGCGCCAGCAGTTCCACAGCTGGAGGAGACTTATATGGCTACACCTTC.

The J gene is TRBJ1-5, the V gene TRBV29-1; perhaps TRBD1 as D (6 bases). Trimming shortened V by 7 bases and J by 3 bases, and 10 bases separated the two germline ends. Germline V gene lookup returns CDR1 SQVTM and CDR2 ANQGSEA. CDR3 length equals 12 residues. For the CDR3, the DNA is TGCAGCGCCCGGACAGTCAATCAGCCCCAGCATTTT. It specifies CSARTVNQPQHF. The full variable domain, with the rest looked up from reference TRBV29-1 and TRBJ1-5, is SAVISQKPSRDICQRGTSLTIQCQVDSQVTMMFWYRQQPGQSLTLIATANQGSEATYESGFVIDKFPISRPNLTFSTLTVSNMSPEDSSIYLCSARTVNQPQHFGDGTRLSIL.